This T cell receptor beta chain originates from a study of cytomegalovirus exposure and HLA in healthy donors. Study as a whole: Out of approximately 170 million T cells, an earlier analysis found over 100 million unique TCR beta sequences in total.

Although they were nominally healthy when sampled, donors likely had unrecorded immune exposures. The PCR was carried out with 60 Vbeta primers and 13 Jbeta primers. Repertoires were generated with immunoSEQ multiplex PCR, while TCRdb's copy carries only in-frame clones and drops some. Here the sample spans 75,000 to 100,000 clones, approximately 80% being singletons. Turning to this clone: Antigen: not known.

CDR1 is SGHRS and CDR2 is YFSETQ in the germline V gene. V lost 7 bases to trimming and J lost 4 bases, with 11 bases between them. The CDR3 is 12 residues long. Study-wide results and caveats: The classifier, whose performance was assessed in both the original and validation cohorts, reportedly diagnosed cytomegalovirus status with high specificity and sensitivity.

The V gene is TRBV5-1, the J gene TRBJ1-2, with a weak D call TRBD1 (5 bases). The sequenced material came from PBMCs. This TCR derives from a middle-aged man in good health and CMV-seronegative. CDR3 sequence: CASSTGTYGYTF. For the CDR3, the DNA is TGCGCCAGCTCAACAGGTACCTATGGCTACACCTTC.